The rows below give T cell receptor beta chains drawn from one sample of a study of blood T cell repertoires in COVID-19. Produced via immunoSEQ multiplex PCR; TCRdb's table is partial and in-frame only. The sample has roughly 230,000 clones, 85% to 90% seen once. Sequenced input: peripheral blood. The receptors were gathered from a woman aged 60-75 years with COVID-19, enrolled during active disease. Each CDR3 is given with its conserved first and last residue. A D gene is named only where the DNA matches it firmly. Only some rows state a clone size, as once, few, many or a class for expanded clones.

size	D	V	J	CDR3	DNA
-	TRBD2	TRBV11-2	TRBJ2-7	CASSLDQGTSGAYEQYF	TGTGCCAGCAGCTTAGACCAGGGGACTAGCGGAGCCTACGAGCAGTACTTC
-	TRBD1	TRBV11-2	TRBJ1-4	CASSPLQGGEKLFF	TGTGCCAGCAGCCCACTACAGGGGGGGGAAAAACTGTTTTTT
few	-	TRBV12-3/TRBV12-4	TRBJ1-5	CASSLRGQPQHF	TGTGCCAGCAGTTTAAGGGGTCAGCCCCAGCATTTT
-	-	TRBV9	TRBJ1-1	CASSRGTENTEAFF	TGTGCCAGCAGCCGGGGGACTGAGAATACTGAAGCTTTCTTT
-	-	TRBV5-1	TRBJ1-1	CASSWRGGVTEAFF	TGCGCCAGCAGCTGGCGTGGGGGCGTCACTGAAGCTTTCTTT
-	-	TRBV10-2	TRBJ1-1	CASSRGGYTEAFF	TGCGCCAGCTCGCGGGGGGGGTACACTGAAGCTTTCTTT
-	-	TRBV10-3	TRBJ1-2	CAISEDFQKVYNYGYTF	TGTGCCATCAGTGAGGACTTCCAAAAGGTTTATAACTATGGCTACACCTTC
once	TRBD2	TRBV7-9	TRBJ2-2	CASSSLAGVLTGELFF	TGTGCCAGCAGCTCCCTAGCGGGCGTTCTCACCGGGGAGCTGTTTTTT
-	-	TRBV9	TRBJ2-2	CASSVYRNANTGELFF	TGTGCCAGCAGCGTATACAGAAACGCGAACACCGGGGAGCTGTTTTTT
-	-	TRBV19	TRBJ2-5	CASREGTERETQYF	TGTGCCAGTAGGGAGGGGACTGAACGGGAAACCCAGTACTTC
-	-	TRBV12-3/TRBV12-4	TRBJ1-4	CASSQREKLFF	TGTGCCAGCAGTCAACGGGAAAAACTGTTTTTT
-	-	TRBV7-2	TRBJ1-1	CASSPHGGADTEAFF	TGTGCCAGCAGCCCACACGGGGGGGCGGACACTGAAGCTTTCTTT
-	-	TRBV15	TRBJ2-1	CATSIQTASSYNEQFF	TGTGCCACCAGCATCCAGACAGCTAGCTCCTACAATGAGCAGTTCTTC
-	-	TRBV6-4	TRBJ2-7	CASSDSGGLLSYEQYF	TGTGCCAGCAGTGATTCGGGGGGCCTCCTTTCCTACGAGCAGTACTTC
-	-	TRBV18	TRBJ1-1	CASSPARIGGHTEAFF	TGTGCCAGCTCACCAGCTAGAATCGGGGGGCACACTGAAGCTTTCTTT
-	-	TRBV19	TRBJ1-1	CASSIQNTEAFF	TGTGCCAGTAGTATTCAGAACACTGAAGCTTTCTTT
-	TRBD2	TRBV4-3	TRBJ2-1	CASSQLTSGGGDEQFF	TGCGCCAGCAGCCAATTGACTAGCGGGGGTGGAGATGAGCAGTTCTTC
-	-	TRBV21-1	TRBJ2-1	CASSGTSGGPTAPSYNEQFF	TGTGCCAGCAGCGGGACTAGCGGGGGGCCTACTGCCCCCTCCTACAATGAGCAGTTCTTC
-	TRBD2	TRBV10-3	TRBJ2-3	CAISGGGGADTQYF	TGTGCCATCAGTGGGGGCGGGGGAGCTGATACGCAGTATTTT
-	-	TRBV30	TRBJ1-2	CAWRIGPGNGYTF	TGTGCCTGGAGGATTGGTCCGGGGAATGGCTACACCTTC
-	TRBD1	TRBV27	TRBJ1-4	CASSLLWTGATNEKLFF	TGTGCCAGCAGTTTATTGTGGACAGGAGCAACTAATGAAAAACTGTTTTTT
few	-	TRBV27	TRBJ1-5	CASGPQVGGLSNQPQHF	TGTGCCAGCGGGCCCCAGGTGGGGGGTCTAAGCAATCAGCCCCAGCATTTT
-	TRBD1	TRBV29-1	TRBJ1-3	CSVRQGTGGNTIYF	TGCAGCGTTAGACAGGGGACGGGTGGAAACACCATATATTTT
-	TRBD1	TRBV5-1	TRBJ2-2	CASSRRQGGTGELFF	TGCGCCAGCAGCAGGAGACAGGGGGGAACCGGGGAGCTGTTTTTT
-	-	TRBV4-3	TRBJ2-7	CASSQGRGISYEQYF	TGCGCCAGCAGCCAAGGCCGAGGCATCTCCTACGAGCAGTACTTC
once	TRBD2	TRBV7-2	TRBJ2-1	CASSLASGVGNEQFF	TGTGCCAGCAGCTTAGCTAGCGGGGTCGGTAATGAGCAGTTCTTC
once	-	TRBV7-9	TRBJ1-3	CASSRVGDSSGNTIYF	TGTGCCAGCAGCCGCGTAGGAGATAGCTCTGGAAACACCATATATTTT
-	-	TRBV5-1	TRBJ1-2	CASSTGQYYTF	TGCGCCAGCAGCACCGGACAGTACTACACCTTC
-	-	TRBV6-2/TRBV6-3	TRBJ2-2	CASSYHGSGTGELFF	TGTGCCAGCAGTTACCATGGGTCGGGCACCGGGGAGCTGTTTTTT
-	TRBD2	TRBV9	TRBJ2-1	CASSKSGGASNEQFF	TGTGCCAGCAGCAAAAGCGGGGGGGCGAGCAATGAGCAGTTCTTC
-	-	TRBV19	TRBJ1-2	CASSNRETLFYGYTF	TGTGCCAGTAGTAACAGGGAGACCCTCTTCTATGGCTACACCTTC
-	TRBD1	TRBV7-9	TRBJ1-5	CASSLAGQGPYQPQHF	TGTGCCAGCAGCTTAGCGGGACAGGGACCTTATCAGCCCCAGCATTTT
-	TRBD1	TRBV4-3	TRBJ2-1	CASSQVTGQGKIYEQFF	TGCGCCAGCAGCCAAGTTACGGGACAGGGGAAGATATATGAGCAGTTCTTC